The 29 T cell receptor beta chains presented below share a single source sample, sequenced in a study of shared clonotypes between healthy human individuals. CD45RO-negative, CCR7-selected cells formed the naive CD8 fraction, which excluded terminally differentiated effector memory CD45RA+ cells. TCRdb's copy holds only in-frame clones and misses some; the assay was immunoSEQ multiplex PCR. The repertoire holds some 2 million clones, with about 95% as singletons. Sequencing input: naive CD8+ T cells sorted from blood. These receptors were taken from a man aged 18 to 29 in good health.

In this sample, this clone turned up once. V is TRBV14 and J is TRBJ1-1; no firm D call. V was clipped by 1 base and J by 3 bases, with 9 bases between them. The CDR3 runs to 14 residues. Germline-derived CDR1 and CDR2 are SGHDN and FVKESK. CDR3 loop: CASSQGVAYTEAFF. CDR3 in DNA: TGTGCCAGCAGCCAAGGTGTGGCATACACTGAAGCTTTCTTT. The entire variable domain, with the rest obtained from reference TRBV14 and TRBJ1-1, is as follows: EAGVTQFPSHSVIEKGQTVTLRCDPISGHDNLYWYRRVMGKEIKFLLHFVKESKQDESGMPNNRFLAERTGGTYSTLKVQPAELEDSGVYFCASSQGVAYTEAFFGQGTRLTVV.

In the case of this clone: The same CDR3 also results from other DNA sequences found in this sample. The genes are TRBV5-5 and TRBJ2-7; the match to TRBD2 covers 7 bases. J was trimmed by 3 bases and V by 1 base; bases with no gene match: 1. Germline V lookup: CDR1 SGHKS, CDR2 YYEKEE (reference sequence). There are 13 residues in the CDR3. The CDR3 coding sequence is TGTGCCAGCAGCTTGTTAGCGGGCTACGAGCAGTACTTC. It specifies CASSLLAGYEQYF. The whole variable domain, filled in from reference TRBV5-5 and TRBJ2-7, reads DAGVTQSPTHLIKTRGQQVTLRCSPISGHKSVSWYQQVLGQGPQFIFQYYEKEERGRGNFPDRFSARQFPNYSSELNVNALLLGDSALYLCASSLLAGYEQYFGPGTRLTVT.

In DNA, the CDR3 is TGTGCCACCAGCAGAACCCCGGGACTAGCGGGTACCGGGGAGCTGTTTTTT. The encoded protein is CATSRTPGLAGTGELFF. The genes are TRBV15 and TRBJ2-2, with 12 bases matching TRBD2. After removal of 2 bases from V and 5 bases from J, the junction contained 6 bases not matched to a gene. The CDR3 is made up of 17 amino acids. Per germline, CDR1 LNHNV and CDR2 YYDKDF (reference sequence).

The J gene is TRBJ2-5, the V gene TRBV7-8; D unclear. The germline V and J ends were trimmed by 2 bases and 2 bases, with 6 bases remaining between them. The CDR3 consists of 13 residues. The germline V gene encodes CDR1 SGHVS and CDR2 FQNEAQ. In DNA form, the CDR3 reads TGTGCCAGCAGCTTAATGGGACAAGAGACCCAGTACTTC. Translating gives CASSLMGQETQYF.

The chain combines TRBV18 with TRBJ2-3; no definite D call. Between the trimmed V and J ends, which lost 0 bases and 5 bases, there was a span of 6 bases. The CDR3 length is 13 residues. The germline CDR1 and CDR2 sequences are KGHSH and LQKENI. The CDR3, as DNA: TGTGCCAGCTCACCACCGGCGTTAGATACGCAGTATTTT. It specifies CASSPPALDTQYF.

The chain joins TRBV7-9 to TRBJ2-5, with TRBD2 matching over 9 bases. The CDR3 loop spans 15 amino acids. The ends lost 3 bases at V and 4 bases at J; junction bases unmatched: 6. CDR1 and CDR2 (germline): SEHNR, FQNEAQ (reference sequence). This CDR3 is CASSFVAGEGETQYF. Written as DNA, the CDR3 is TGTGCCAGCAGCTTTGTAGCGGGAGAGGGAGAGACCCAGTACTTC.

The CDR3 DNA reads TGTGCCAGCAGCTCCCGGACAGATAGGGGAAACACCATATATTTT. Translation: CASSSRTDRGNTIYF. The genes are TRBV7-8 and TRBJ1-3; D is perhaps TRBD1 (6 bases). This CDR3 comprises 15 residues. Germline V gives CDR1 SGHVS, CDR2 FQNEAQ. The V and J ends lost 4 bases and 4 bases respectively, with 14 bases between them.

This clone was detected only once. This sequence joins TRBV5-6 and TRBJ1-2, with D possibly matching TRBD1 (6 bases). The V gene lost 0 bases and the J gene lost 7 bases, with 16 bases spanning the gap. CDR3 length equals 15 residues. Germline lookup yields CDR1 SGHDT and CDR2 YYEEEE. The CDR3 region has the DNA TGTGCCAGCAGCTTGGCCGGGACACTTACGGTTGGCTACACCTTC. Encoded protein: CASSLAGTLTVGYTF.

On this clone itself: Other DNA sequences within the sample encode an identical CDR3. The chain joins TRBV2 to TRBJ2-7, with D maybe TRBD2 (5 bases). Trimming pared 2 bases from V and 0 bases from J, leaving 8 bases between. The CDR3 spans 14 residues. The V gene's germline CDR1 is SNHLY and CDR2 FYNNEI. Written as DNA, the CDR3 is TGTGCCAGCAGTGAACGGGGTCTCTCCTACGAGCAGTACTTC. Encoded protein: CASSERGLSYEQYF. The complete variable domain, with remaining parts taken from reference TRBV2 and TRBJ2-7, reads EPEVTQTPSHQVTQMGQEVILRCVPISNHLYFYWYRQILGQKVEFLVSFYNNEISEKSEIFDDQFSVERPDGSNFTLKIRSTKLEDSAMYFCASSERGLSYEQYFGPGTRLTVT.

The rearrangement uses TRBV4-3 and TRBJ2-3; 9 nucleotides match TRBD2. CDR1 and CDR2 from the germline V gene are LGHNA and YSLEER. The CDR3 spans 20 residues. Losses at the gene ends were 0 bases for V and 2 bases for J; bases not matched to a gene: 15. CDR3 coding DNA: TGCGCCAGCAGCCAAGATATGGGGCCCTGGACTAGCGAACACACAGATACGCAGTATTTT. Amino acids: CASSQDMGPWTSEHTDTQYF.

This chain uses TRBV14 with TRBJ2-7; 13 nucleotides align to TRBD2. Unmatched junction bases numbered 6, after V lost 3 bases and J lost 4 bases. CDR1 is SGHDN and CDR2 is FVKESK in the germline V gene. CDR3 length: 16 amino acids. The CDR3 bases are TGTGCCAGCAGCCACCCGACTAGCGGGGGGTCTTACGAGCAGTACTTC. This encodes CASSHPTSGGSYEQYF.

As DNA, the CDR3 is TGTGCCAGCAGCCCAAGCTACCTAGTAGCGGGGTGGGGCCAAGAGACCCAGTACTTC. Translation: CASSPSYLVAGWGQETQYF. V usage is TRBV11-2 and J usage is TRBJ2-5; 8 bases are a match to TRBD2. The trim removed 5 bases at V and 1 base at J, leaving 18 bases unmatched. CDR3 length: 19 residues. Germline values: CDR1 SGHAT, CDR2 FQNNGV.

The CDR3 here is CAIKPHGDRDSYEQYF. CDR3 bases: TGTGCCATCAAACCTCATGGTGACCGGGACAGCTACGAGCAGTACTTC. The J gene is TRBJ2-7, the V gene TRBV10-3, with 7 bases identical to TRBD1. The V gene end was trimmed by 7 bases and the J gene end by 3 bases; junction bases not matched to a gene: 15. There are 16 residues in the CDR3. CDR1 and CDR2 (germline): ENHRY, SYGVKD.

This chain links TRBV29-1 with TRBJ2-1; D assignment may be TRBD1 or TRBD2 (6 bases each). The V and J ends lost 2 bases and 0 bases respectively, with 17 bases between them. This CDR3 is built from 17 residues. CDR1 is SQVTM, CDR2 ANQGSEA, per germline. CDR3 sequence (DNA): TGCAGCGTTGAAACAGGGTTCGGACTAAGCTCCTACAATGAGCAGTTCTTC. Protein product: CSVETGFGLSSYNEQFF.

This clone occurred once. V is TRBV15 and J is TRBJ2-3; possible D gene TRBD1, 6 bases. CDR1 is LNHNV and CDR2 is YYDKDF in the germline V gene (reference sequence). Trimming shortened V by 3 bases and J by 2 bases, and 12 bases separated the two germline ends. The CDR3 has 15 amino acids. The CDR3 DNA is TGTGCCACCAGCAGGACGACAGGAGACACAGATACGCAGTATTTT. This translates into CATSRTTGDTDTQYF. Drawing the rest from reference TRBV15 and TRBJ2-3, the complete variable domain is DAMVIQNPRYQVTQFGKPVTLSCSQTLNHNVMYWYQQKSSQAPKLLFHYYDKDFNNEADTPDNFQSRRPNTSFCFLDIRSPGLGDTAMYLCATSRTTGDTDTQYFGPGTRLTVL.

The V and J genes are TRBV11-2 and TRBJ2-7; D may be TRBD2 (6 bases). Trimming stripped 1 base from V and 4 bases from J, with 8 bases between. This CDR3 spans 13 amino acids. Germline V gene sequence: CDR1 SGHAT, CDR2 FQNNGV. The chain's CDR3 is CASSLGEEYEQYF. The CDR3 nucleotides read TGTGCCAGCAGCTTAGGGGAGGAATACGAGCAGTACTTC.

V is TRBV27 and J is TRBJ2-5; D ambiguous. Trimming took off 8 bases at V and 4 bases at J, with 17 bases between the two ends. CDR1 MNHEY and CDR2 SMNVEV come from the germline V gene (reference sequence). The CDR3 spans 14 residues. In nucleotides, the CDR3 is TGTGCCAGCTCCTCCCGGGTAGACCCAGAGACCCAGTACTTC. As protein: CASSSRVDPETQYF.

The V gene is TRBV30, the J gene TRBJ2-3; 14 bases map to TRBD2. V lost 3 bases and J lost 5; bases outside the gene matches: 16. The CDR3 is 19 amino acids. Germline V gene data show CDR1 as GTSNPN and CDR2 as SVGIG (reference sequence). CDR3 DNA sequence: TGTGCCTGGAGGGATTCGAGACTAGCGGGAGGGCCTTGGTTAGATACGCAGTATTTT. It specifies CAWRDSRLAGGPWLDTQYF.

CDR3 sequence (DNA): TGTGCCAGCAGCTTGGATCAGGGGGACAATGAGCAGTTCTTC. Its translation: CASSLDQGDNEQFF. The chain links TRBV5-4 to TRBJ2-1; 7 positions agree with TRBD1. The CDR3 has 14 residues. J gave up 5 bases and V 0 bases, and 2 bases lay outside the gene matches. CDR1 and CDR2 from the germline V gene are SGHNT and YYREEE (reference sequence).

Points on this clone: This specimen includes other DNA sequences encoding the same CDR3. J is TRBJ1-2 and V is TRBV5-1, with D unresolved. Trimming removed 0 bases at V and 6 bases at J, with 9 bases between. This CDR3 region has 13 residues. From germline, CDR1 is SGHRS and CDR2 YFSETQ. The CDR3 nucleotides read TGCGCCAGCAGCTTGGGGCAGGCGGATGGCTACACCTTC. It is translated as CASSLGQADGYTF.

For this clone: Other DNA sequences within the sample encode an identical CDR3. The CDR3 nucleotides read TGTGCCAGCTCATGGGGCTCCTACGAGCAGTACTTC. Amino acid sequence: CASSWGSYEQYF. V is TRBV28 and J is TRBJ2-7; the D is unclear. CDR1 is MDHEN, CDR2 SYDVKM, per germline. This CDR3 region has 12 residues. V was pared by 8 bases and J by 0 bases, with 8 bases between.

The genes are TRBV7-2 and TRBJ1-4; TRBD1 is a possible D gene (5 bases). The CDR3 extends over 16 amino acids. V lost 5 bases to trimming and J lost 6 bases, with 19 bases between them. CDR1 and CDR2 (germline): SGHTA, FQGNSA. The CDR3 region is CASSRDREGIHEKLFF. The CDR3 DNA sequence: TGTGCCAGCAGCCGAGATCGGGAGGGGATTCATGAAAAACTGTTTTTT.

On this clone: This sample includes further DNA sequences coding for the same CDR3. This rearrangement joins TRBV27 to TRBJ2-4; 7 nucleotides line up with TRBD1. Germline CDR1 and CDR2: MNHEY and SMNVEV (reference sequence). There are 14 residues in the CDR3. V lost 5 bases, J lost 3 bases, and 4 bases stayed unmatched. The CDR3 spells CASSLRDSKNIQYF. CDR3 nucleotides: TGTGCCAGCAGTCTACGGGACAGCAAAAACATTCAGTACTTC.

The CDR3 spells CASSSHRERGTGELFF. In DNA form, the CDR3 reads TGCGCCAGCAGCTCCCACAGGGAACGAGGGACCGGGGAGCTGTTTTTT. The chain is built from TRBV5-1 and TRBJ2-2, with D maybe TRBD1 (6 bases). The CDR3 covers 16 residues. V gave up 3 bases and J gave up 5 bases, with 17 bases separating them. The germline gives CDR1 SGHRS, CDR2 YFSETQ. Looking up the rest from reference TRBV5-1 and TRBJ2-2 gives the full variable domain: KAGVTQTPRYLIKTRGQQVTLSCSPISGHRSVSWYQQTPGQGLQFLFEYFSETQRNKGNFPGRFSGRQFSNSRSEMNVSTLELGDSALYLCASSSHRERGTGELFFGEGSRLTVL.

As to this clone: Other DNA sequences from this sample encode an identical CDR3 as well. The chain has TRBV27 and TRBJ2-7; D could derive from TRBD1 or TRBD2 (5 bases each). This CDR3 comprises 13 residues. The ends were cut back, 5 bases at V and 4 bases at J, with 12 bases in the middle. CDR1 and CDR2 (germline): MNHEY, SMNVEV (reference sequence). The CDR3 nucleotides are TGTGCCAGCAGTCCGGGACCCGGTTACGAGCAGTACTTC. Translated: CASSPGPGYEQYF.

The rearrangement uses TRBV28 and TRBJ2-3; the D gene is possibly TRBD1 (5 bases). CDR1 MDHEN and CDR2 SYDVKM come from the germline V gene. V was pared by 4 bases and J by 0 bases, with 11 bases between. CDR3 length equals 15 residues. The CDR3 here is CASSYRYYSTDTQYF. CDR3 nucleotide sequence: TGTGCCAGCAGTTACAGGTACTATAGCACAGATACGCAGTATTTT.

The V and J genes are TRBV7-9 and TRBJ2-5; 12 bases map to TRBD2. With 2 bases clipped from V and 2 bases from J, the junction kept 6 bases outside the gene matches. CDR1 SEHNR and CDR2 FQNEAQ come from the germline V gene (reference sequence). The CDR3 runs 17 residues. CDR3 in amino acids: CASSLIGLAGLQETQYF. CDR3 DNA: TGTGCCAGCAGCTTAATTGGACTAGCGGGGTTACAAGAGACCCAGTACTTC.

Turning to this clone: Other DNA variants within this sample encode the same CDR3. The chain uses TRBV6-5 and TRBJ1-2; possibly TRBD1 for D (5 bases). This CDR3 is built from 12 residues. Deletions cut 2 bases from V and 8 bases from J, with 9 bases between. Germline values: CDR1 MNHEY, CDR2 SVGAGI. CDR3 DNA sequence: TGTGCCAGCAGTTACCTGGGGGACGGCTACACCTTC. Protein product: CASSYLGDGYTF.

The V call is TRBV5-1, the J call TRBJ2-7; 8 bases line up with TRBD1. The CDR3 runs to 15 residues. The germline V gene encodes CDR1 SGHRS and CDR2 YFSETQ. V dropped 4 bases and J dropped 3; count of bases not matched to a gene: 9. The CDR3: CASSLGTGRLYEQYF. Here the CDR3 DNA reads TGCGCCAGCAGCCTAGGGACAGGTCGCCTCTACGAGCAGTACTTC.